This TCR beta chain was identified during a study of CD8+CD57+ T cells in acquired aplastic anemia. Study at large: The DNA of sorted CD4+ and CD8+ cells averaged 3.2 ug.

Germline loops: CDR1 SQVTM, CDR2 ANQGSEA. Between the trimmed V and J ends, which lost 0 bases and 4 bases, there was a span of 18 bases. This CDR3 is built from 16 residues. Study outcomes and limitations: Researchers report that 25 to 35 CD8+ CDR3 sequences appeared in both patients and controls.

CDR3 and TCR beta VDJ profiling relied on a genomic DNA template. TCRdb re-called the reads through MiXCR, storing one row per CDR3 protein. This table has around 79,000 distinct CDR3 sequences, around 70% appearing once. Previously, flow cytometry had revealed CD8+CD57+ cell expansion in the patients chosen for sequencing. Severe acquired aplastic anemia was present in all patients. Untreated patients provided the blood samples, with no therapy given before sampling. Points on this clonotype: The antigen is unknown.

The TCR comes from a human donor with aplastic anemia. Material for sequencing was sorted CD4+, CD8+, or CD8+CD57+ T cells (not recorded which) from PBMCs. V usage is TRBV29-1 and J usage is TRBJ1-2, with D maybe TRBD1 (5 bases). CDR3: CSVEDLGAGRSYGYTF. In DNA, the CDR3 is TGCAGCGTTGAAGATCTAGGGGCAGGAAGGTCCTATGGCTACACCTTC.